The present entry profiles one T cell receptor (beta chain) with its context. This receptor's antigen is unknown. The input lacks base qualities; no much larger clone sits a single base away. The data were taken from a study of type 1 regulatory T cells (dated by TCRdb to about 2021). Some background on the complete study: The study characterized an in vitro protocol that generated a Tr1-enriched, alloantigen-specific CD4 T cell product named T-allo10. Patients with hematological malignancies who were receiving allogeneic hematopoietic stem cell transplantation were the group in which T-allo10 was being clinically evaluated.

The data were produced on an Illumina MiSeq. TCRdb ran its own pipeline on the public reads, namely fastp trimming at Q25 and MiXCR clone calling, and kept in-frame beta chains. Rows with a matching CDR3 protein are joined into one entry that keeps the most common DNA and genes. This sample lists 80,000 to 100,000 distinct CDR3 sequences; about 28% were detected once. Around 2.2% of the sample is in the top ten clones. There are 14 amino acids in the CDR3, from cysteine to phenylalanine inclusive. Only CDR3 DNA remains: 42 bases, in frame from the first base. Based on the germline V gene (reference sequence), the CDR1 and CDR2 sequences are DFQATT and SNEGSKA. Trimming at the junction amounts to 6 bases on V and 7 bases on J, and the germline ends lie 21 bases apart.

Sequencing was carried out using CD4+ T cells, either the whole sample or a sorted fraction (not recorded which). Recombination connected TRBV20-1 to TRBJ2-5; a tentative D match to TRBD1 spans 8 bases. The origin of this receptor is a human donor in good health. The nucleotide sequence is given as TGCAGTGCCAAGGACCCAACAGGGGGGGGGACCCAGTACTTC. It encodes CSAKDPTGGGTQYF.